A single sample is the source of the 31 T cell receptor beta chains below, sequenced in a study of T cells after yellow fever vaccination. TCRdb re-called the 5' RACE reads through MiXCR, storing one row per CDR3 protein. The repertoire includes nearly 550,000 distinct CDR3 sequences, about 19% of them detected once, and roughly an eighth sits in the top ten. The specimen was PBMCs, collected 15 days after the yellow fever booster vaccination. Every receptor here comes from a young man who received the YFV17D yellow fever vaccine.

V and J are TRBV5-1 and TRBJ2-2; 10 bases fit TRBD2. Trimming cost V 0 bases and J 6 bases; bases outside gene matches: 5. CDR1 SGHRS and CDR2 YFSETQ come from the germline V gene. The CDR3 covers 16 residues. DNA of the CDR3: TGCGCCAGCAGCTTGGCTAGCGGGAGTTTACCCGGGGAGCTGTTTTTT. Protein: CASSLASGSLPGELFF.

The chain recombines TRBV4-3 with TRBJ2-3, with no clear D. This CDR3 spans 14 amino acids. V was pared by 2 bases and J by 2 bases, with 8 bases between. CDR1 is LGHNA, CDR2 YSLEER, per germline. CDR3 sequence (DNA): TGCGCCAGCAGCCAAAACACTAACACAGATACGCAGTATTTT. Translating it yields CASSQNTNTDTQYF.

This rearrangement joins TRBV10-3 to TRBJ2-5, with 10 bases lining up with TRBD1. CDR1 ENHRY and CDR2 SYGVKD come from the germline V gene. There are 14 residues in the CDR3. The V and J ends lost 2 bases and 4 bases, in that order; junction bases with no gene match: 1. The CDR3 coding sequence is TGTGCCATCAGTGAGAGACAGGGGGCAGAGACCCAGTACTTC. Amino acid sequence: CAISERQGAETQYF.

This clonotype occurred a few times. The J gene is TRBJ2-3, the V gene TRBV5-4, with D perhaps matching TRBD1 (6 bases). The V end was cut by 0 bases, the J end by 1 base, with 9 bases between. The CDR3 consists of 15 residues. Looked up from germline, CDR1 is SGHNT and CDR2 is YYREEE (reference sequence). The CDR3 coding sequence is TGTGCCAGCAGCTTGGATCAGGGGCGCACAGATACGCAGTATTTT. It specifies CASSLDQGRTDTQYF.

CDR3: CSARGGLHMTYEQYF. The CDR3 DNA follows: TGCAGTGCTAGAGGGGGACTCCACATGACCTACGAGCAGTACTTC. V usage is TRBV20-1 and J usage is TRBJ2-7; tentative D call: TRBD2 (6 bases). The V gene lost 1 base and the J gene lost 2 bases, with 15 bases spanning the gap. The CDR3 contains 15 residues. Looked up from germline, CDR1 is DFQATT and CDR2 is SNEGSKA (reference sequence).

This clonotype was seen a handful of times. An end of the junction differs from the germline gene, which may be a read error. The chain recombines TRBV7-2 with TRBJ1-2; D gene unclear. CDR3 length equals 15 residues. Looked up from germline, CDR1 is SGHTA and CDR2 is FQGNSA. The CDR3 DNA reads TGTGCCAGCACCGAGAGGGCAGACCCTAACGATGGCTACACCTTC. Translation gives CASTERADPNDGYTF.

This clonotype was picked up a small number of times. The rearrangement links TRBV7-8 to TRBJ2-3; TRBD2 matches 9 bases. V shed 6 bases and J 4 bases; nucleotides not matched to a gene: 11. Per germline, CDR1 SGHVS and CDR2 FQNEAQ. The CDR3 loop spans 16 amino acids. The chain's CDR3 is CASSLWREGLADTQYF. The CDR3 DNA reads TGTGCCAGCAGTCTGTGGCGGGAGGGCCTTGCAGATACGCAGTATTTT.

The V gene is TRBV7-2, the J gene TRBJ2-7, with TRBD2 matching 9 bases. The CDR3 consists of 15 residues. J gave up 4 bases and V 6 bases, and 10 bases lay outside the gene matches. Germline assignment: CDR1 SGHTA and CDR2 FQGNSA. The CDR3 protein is CASSRLSGSIYEQYF. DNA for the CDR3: TGTGCCAGCAGTCGCCTTAGCGGGAGTATTTACGAGCAGTACTTC.

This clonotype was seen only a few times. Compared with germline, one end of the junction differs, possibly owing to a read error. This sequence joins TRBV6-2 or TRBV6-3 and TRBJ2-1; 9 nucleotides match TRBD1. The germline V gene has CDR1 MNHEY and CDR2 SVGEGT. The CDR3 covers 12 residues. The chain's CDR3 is CASSKIGQGRLF. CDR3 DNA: TGTGCCAGCAGTAAAATCGGACAGGGGAGGCTCTTC.

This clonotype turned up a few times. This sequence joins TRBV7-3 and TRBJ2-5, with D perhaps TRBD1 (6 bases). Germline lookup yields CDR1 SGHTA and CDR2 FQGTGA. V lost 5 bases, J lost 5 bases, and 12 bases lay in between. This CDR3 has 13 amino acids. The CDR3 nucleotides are TGTGCCAGCAGCAGGGACATTCGCGAGACCCAGTACTTC. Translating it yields CASSRDIRETQYF.

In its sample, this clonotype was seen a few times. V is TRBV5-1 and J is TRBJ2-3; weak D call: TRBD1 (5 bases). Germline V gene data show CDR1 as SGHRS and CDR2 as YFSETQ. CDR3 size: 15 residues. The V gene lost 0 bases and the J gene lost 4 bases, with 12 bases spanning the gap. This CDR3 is CASSLAPGNADTQYF. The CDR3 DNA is TGCGCCAGCAGCTTGGCCCCAGGGAACGCAGATACGCAGTATTTT.

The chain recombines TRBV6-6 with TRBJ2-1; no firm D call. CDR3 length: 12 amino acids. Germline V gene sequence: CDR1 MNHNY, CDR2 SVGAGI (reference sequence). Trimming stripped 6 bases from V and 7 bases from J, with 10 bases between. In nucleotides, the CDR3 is TGTGCCAGCAGCCCGAATCGGAATGAGCAGTTCTTC. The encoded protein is CASSPNRNEQFF.

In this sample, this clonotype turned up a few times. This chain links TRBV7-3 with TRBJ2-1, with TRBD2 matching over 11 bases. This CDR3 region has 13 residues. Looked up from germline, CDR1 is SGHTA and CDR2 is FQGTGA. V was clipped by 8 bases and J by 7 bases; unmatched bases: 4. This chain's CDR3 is CASQLAGDNEQFF. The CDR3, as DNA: TGTGCCAGCCAACTAGCGGGAGATAATGAGCAGTTCTTC.

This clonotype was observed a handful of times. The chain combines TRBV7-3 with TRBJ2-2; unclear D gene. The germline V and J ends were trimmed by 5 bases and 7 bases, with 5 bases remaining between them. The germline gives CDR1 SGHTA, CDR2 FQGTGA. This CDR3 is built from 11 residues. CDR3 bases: TGTGCCAGCAGCGTTGGCGGGGAGCTGTTTTTT. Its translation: CASSVGGELFF.

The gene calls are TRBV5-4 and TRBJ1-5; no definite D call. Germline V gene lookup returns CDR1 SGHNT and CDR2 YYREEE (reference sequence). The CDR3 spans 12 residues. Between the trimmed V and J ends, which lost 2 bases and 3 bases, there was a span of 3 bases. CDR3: CASSFLNQPQHF. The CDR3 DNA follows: TGTGCCAGCAGCTTCCTCAATCAGCCCCAGCATTTT.

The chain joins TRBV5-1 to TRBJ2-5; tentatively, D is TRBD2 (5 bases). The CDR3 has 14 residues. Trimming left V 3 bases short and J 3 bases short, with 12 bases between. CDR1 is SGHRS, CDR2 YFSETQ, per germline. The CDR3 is CASSSEGVKETQYF. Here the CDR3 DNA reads TGCGCCAGCAGCTCCGAGGGAGTTAAAGAGACCCAGTACTTC.

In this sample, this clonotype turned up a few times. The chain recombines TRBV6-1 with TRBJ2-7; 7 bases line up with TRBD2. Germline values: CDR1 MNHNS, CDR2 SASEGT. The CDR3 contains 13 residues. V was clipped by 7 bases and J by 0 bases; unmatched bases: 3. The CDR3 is CASKREVSYEQYF. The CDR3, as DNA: TGTGCCAGCAAGCGGGAAGTCTCCTACGAGCAGTACTTC.

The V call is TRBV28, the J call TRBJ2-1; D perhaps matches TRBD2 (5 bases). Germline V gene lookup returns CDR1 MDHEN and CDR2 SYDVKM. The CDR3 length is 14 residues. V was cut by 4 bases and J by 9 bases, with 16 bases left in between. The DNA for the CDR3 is TGTGCCAGCAGTTGGGATAGCGTGAAGGGTGAGCAGTTCTTC. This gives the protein CASSWDSVKGEQFF.

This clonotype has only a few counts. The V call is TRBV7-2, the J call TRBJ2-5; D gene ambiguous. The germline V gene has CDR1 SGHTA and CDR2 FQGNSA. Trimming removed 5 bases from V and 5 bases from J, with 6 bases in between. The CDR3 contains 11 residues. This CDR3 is CASSQYETQYF. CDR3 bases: TGTGCCAGCAGCCAGTATGAGACCCAGTACTTC.

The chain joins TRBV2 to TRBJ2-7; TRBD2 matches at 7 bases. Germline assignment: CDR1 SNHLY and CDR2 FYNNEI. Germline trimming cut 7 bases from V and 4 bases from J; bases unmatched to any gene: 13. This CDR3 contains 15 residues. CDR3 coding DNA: TGTGCCAGCACCCTCGAGCAGGGACTATCGTACGAGCAGTACTTC. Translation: CASTLEQGLSYEQYF.

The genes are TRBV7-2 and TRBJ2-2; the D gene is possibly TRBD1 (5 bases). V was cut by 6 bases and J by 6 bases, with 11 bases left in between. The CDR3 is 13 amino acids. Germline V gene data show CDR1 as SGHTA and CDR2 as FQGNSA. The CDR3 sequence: CASSSRASGELFF. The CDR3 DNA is TGTGCCAGCAGTAGCAGGGCTTCCGGGGAGCTGTTTTTT. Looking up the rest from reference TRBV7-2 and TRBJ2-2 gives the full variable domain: GAGVSQSPSNKVTEKGKDVELRCDPISGHTALYWYRQSLGQGLEFLIYFQGNSAPDKSGLPSDRFSAERTGGSVSTLTIQRTQQEDSAVYLCASSSRASGELFFGEGSRLTVL.

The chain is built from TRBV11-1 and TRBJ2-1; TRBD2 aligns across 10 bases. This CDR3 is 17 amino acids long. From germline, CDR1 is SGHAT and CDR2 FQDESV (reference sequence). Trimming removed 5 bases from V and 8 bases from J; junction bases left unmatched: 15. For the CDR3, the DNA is TGTGCCAGCAGCGGACCGCGGATGATAGCGGGAGGTGATGAGCAGTTCTTC. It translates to CASSGPRMIAGGDEQFF.

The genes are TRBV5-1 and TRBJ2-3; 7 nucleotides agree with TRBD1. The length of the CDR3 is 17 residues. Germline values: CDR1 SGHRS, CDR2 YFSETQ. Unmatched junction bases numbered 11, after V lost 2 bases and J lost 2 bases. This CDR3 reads CASSFSGRDRLTDTQYF. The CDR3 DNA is TGCGCCAGCAGCTTTTCGGGTCGGGACAGACTCACAGATACGCAGTATTTT.

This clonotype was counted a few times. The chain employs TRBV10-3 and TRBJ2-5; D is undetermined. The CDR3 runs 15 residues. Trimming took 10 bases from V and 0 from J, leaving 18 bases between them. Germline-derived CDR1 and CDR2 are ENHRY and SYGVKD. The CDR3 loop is CASKGRGEYQETQYF. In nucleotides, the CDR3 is TGTGCCAGCAAAGGGCGTGGCGAGTACCAAGAGACCCAGTACTTC.

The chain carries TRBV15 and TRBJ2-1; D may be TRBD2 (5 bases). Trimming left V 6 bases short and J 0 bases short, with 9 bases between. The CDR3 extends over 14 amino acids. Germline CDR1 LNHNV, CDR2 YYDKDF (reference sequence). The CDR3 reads CATRGANSYNEQFF. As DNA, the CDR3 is TGTGCCACCAGGGGAGCAAACTCCTACAATGAGCAGTTCTTC.

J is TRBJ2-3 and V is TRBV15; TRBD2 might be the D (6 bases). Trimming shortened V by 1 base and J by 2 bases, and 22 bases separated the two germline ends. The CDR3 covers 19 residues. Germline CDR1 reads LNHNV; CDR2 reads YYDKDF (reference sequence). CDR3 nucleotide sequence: TGTGCCACCAGCAGAGTTAACCTGGAGTTAGCGGATAACACAGATACGCAGTATTTT. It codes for CATSRVNLELADNTDTQYF.

CDR3 sequence reads: CASSLPRGAYEQYF. CDR3 nucleotide sequence: TGTGCCAGCAGTTTACCCAGGGGAGCCTACGAGCAGTACTTC. The rearrangement links TRBV28 to TRBJ2-7; D possibly corresponds to TRBD1 (6 bases). Germline V CDR1 and CDR2: MDHEN, SYDVKM. Trimming left V 2 bases short and J 2 bases short, with 10 bases between. The CDR3 covers 14 residues.

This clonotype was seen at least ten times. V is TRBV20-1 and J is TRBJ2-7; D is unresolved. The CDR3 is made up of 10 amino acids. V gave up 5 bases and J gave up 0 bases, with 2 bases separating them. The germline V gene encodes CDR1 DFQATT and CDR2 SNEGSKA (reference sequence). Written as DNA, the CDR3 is TGCAGTGCTTACTCCTACGAGCAGTACTTC. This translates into CSAYSYEQYF.

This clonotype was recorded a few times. CDR3 in amino acids: CASSLPPPGTPENNEQFF. CDR3 DNA sequence: TGCGCCAGCAGCTTGCCCCCTCCTGGGACGCCAGAAAACAATGAGCAGTTCTTC. This sequence joins TRBV5-1 and TRBJ2-1; D may be TRBD1 or TRBD2 (5 bases each). Trimming took off 1 base at V and 5 bases at J, with 22 bases between the two ends. The germline gives CDR1 SGHRS, CDR2 YFSETQ. This CDR3 is built from 18 residues.

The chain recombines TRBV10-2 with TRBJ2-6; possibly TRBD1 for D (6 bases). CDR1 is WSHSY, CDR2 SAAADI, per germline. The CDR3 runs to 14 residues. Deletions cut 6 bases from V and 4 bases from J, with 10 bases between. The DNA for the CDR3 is TGCGCCAGCAGAAACAGGGCCGGGGCCAACGTCCTGACTTTC. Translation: CASRNRAGANVLTF.

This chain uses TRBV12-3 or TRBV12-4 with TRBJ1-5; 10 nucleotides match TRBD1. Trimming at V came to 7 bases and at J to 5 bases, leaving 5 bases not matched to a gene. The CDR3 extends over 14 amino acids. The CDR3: CASTRQGADQPQHF. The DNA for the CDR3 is TGTGCCAGCACTAGACAGGGGGCAGATCAGCCCCAGCATTTT.